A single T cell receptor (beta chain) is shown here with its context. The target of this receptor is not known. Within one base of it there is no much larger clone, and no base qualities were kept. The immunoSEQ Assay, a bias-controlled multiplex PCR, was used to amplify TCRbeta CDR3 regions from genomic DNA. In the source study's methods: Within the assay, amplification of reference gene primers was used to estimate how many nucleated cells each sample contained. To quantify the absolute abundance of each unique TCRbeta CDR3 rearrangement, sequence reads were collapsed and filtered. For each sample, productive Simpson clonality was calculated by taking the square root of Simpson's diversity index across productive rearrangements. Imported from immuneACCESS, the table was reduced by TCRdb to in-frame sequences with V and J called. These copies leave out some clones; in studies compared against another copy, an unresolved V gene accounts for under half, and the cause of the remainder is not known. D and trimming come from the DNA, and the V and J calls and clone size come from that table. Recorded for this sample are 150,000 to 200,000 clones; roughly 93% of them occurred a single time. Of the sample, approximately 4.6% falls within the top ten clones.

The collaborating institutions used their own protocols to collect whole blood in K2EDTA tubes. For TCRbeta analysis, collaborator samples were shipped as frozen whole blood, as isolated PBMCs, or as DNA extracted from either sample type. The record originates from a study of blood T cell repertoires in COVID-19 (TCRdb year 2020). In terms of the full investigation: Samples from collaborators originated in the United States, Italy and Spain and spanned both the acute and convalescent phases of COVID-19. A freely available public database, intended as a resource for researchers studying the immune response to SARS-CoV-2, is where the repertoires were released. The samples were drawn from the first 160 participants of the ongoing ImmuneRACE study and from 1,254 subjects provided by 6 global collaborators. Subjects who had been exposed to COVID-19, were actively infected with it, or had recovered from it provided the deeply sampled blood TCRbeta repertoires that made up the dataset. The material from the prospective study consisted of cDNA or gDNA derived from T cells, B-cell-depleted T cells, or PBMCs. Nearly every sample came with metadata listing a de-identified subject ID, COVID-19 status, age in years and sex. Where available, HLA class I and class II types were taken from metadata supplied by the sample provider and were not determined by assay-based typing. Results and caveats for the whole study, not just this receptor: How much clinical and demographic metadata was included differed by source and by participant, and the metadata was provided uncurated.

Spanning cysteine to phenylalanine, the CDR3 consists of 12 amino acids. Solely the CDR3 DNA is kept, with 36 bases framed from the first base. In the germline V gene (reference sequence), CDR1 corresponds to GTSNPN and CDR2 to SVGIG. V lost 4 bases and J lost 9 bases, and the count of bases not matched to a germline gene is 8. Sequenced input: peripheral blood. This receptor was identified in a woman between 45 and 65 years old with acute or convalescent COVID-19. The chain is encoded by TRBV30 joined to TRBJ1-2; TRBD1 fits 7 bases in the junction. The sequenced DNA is TGTGCCTGGACCCAACCGACAGGGAGCTACACCTTC. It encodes CAWTQPTGSYTF.